Listed here is a single T cell receptor beta chain. The antigen is unknown. Investigators profiled TCR beta VDJ and CDR3 from genomic DNA template. TCRdb reprocessed the reads with MiXCR, giving one entry per CDR3 protein. The sample carries 200,000 to 300,000 distinct CDR3 sequences, approximately 45% recorded once. CDR3 length: 17 amino acids. The germline V gene has CDR1 WNHNN and CDR2 SYGVQD (reference sequence). The data are from a study of CD8+CD57+ T cells in acquired aplastic anemia. For the study at large: 3 to 3.5 ug was the average amount of DNA from sorted CD4+ and CD8+ cells.

Study results and caveats: Common to patients and controls were twenty-nine CD8+ CDR3 sequences. Patients versus controls showed no significant CD8+ Simpson's diversity difference.

Whoever was chosen for sequencing had shown CD8+CD57+ cell expansion by flow cytometry. No therapy had been given to the patients at the time of blood sampling. This TCR was sampled from a human donor with aplastic anemia. The sample comprised sorted CD4+, CD8+, or CD8+CD57+ T cells (not recorded which) from PBMCs. This chain uses TRBV10-1 with TRBJ2-1; 8 bases are shared with TRBD2. CDR3 nucleotide sequence: TGCGCATTCCCACCGCCGGGACTAGTTTTATTCGGCAATGAGCAGTTCTTC. It translates to CAFPPPGLVLFGNEQFF.